A selection of T cell receptor beta chains follows, all from one sample in a study of cytomegalovirus exposure and HLA in healthy donors. Libraries were prepared by immunoSEQ multiplex PCR; TCRdb keeps only in-frame clonotypes and omits some of them. The profile shows about 150,000 clones, around 85% of them singletons. Sample: PBMCs. Every receptor here comes from a middle-aged man in good health and CMV-seropositive. CDR3s include the opening cysteine and the closing phenylalanine or tryptophan. Fields, in order: J gene, clone size, D gene, V gene, CDR3 DNA, CDR3 protein. A D gene is named only where the DNA matches it firmly. Clone size is shown for a subset of rows, as once, few, many or a class of expanded clone.

>TRBJ2-1|.|.|TRBV7-6
TGTGCCAGCAGCTTAGCGAGGGAAGGGAATGAGCAGTTCTTC
CASSLAREGNEQFF
>TRBJ2-1|once|TRBD2|TRBV7-9
TGTGCCAGCAGCTACCTGACTAGCGGGAGAGTGACTGAGCAGTTCTTC
CASSYLTSGRVTEQFF
>TRBJ2-3|.|.|TRBV28
TGTGCCAGCAGTCGGGACTCCACAGATACGCAGTATTTT
CASSRDSTDTQYF
>TRBJ1-6|.|.|TRBV11-3
TGTGCCATCGCCCCGGGACAAAAAGGTTCACCCCTCCACTTT
CAIAPGQKGSPLHF
>TRBJ1-1|.|.|TRBV5-5
TGTGCCAGCAGCTTGTTAGCGAACACTGAAGCTTTCTTT
CASSLLANTEAFF
>TRBJ2-1|.|TRBD2|TRBV4-2
TGTGCCAGCAGCCAAGTGACTAGCGGGGGGGCTCCGCAATATGAGCAGTTCTTC
CASSQVTSGGAPQYEQFF
>TRBJ2-7|.|TRBD2|TRBV11-2
TGTGCCAGCAGCAAAGGGAGGGCCTACGAGCAGTACTTC
CASSKGRAYEQYF
>TRBJ2-3|.|.|TRBV9
TGTGCCAGCAGCGTAGCTGGGGGGAACTCAGATACGCAGTATTTT
CASSVAGGNSDTQYF
>TRBJ1-3|.|TRBD1|TRBV9
TGTGCCAGCAGCGCGGGCGGGACAGGGTCTGGAAACACCATATATTTT
CASSAGGTGSGNTIYF
>TRBJ2-5|.|.|TRBV6-5
TGTGCCAGCAGTCACGGCCGGGGACAAGAGACCCAGTACTTC
CASSHGRGQETQYF
>TRBJ1-2|.|TRBD1|TRBV11-2
TGTGCCAGCAGCTTAGGACAGGGCGACTATGGCTACACCTTC
CASSLGQGDYGYTF
>TRBJ2-2|.|TRBD2|TRBV7-9
TGTGCCAGCACCCTATTAGCGGGAACGAACACCGGGGAGCTGTTTTTT
CASTLLAGTNTGELFF
>TRBJ1-2|.|.|TRBV6-1
TGTGCCAGCAGCCGACAGGCCGGTAACTATGGCTACACCTTC
CASSRQAGNYGYTF
>TRBJ1-4|.|.|TRBV6-5
TGTGCCAGCAGCTTGCAGGGATTGGCTAATGAAAAACTGTTTTTT
CASSLQGLANEKLFF
>TRBJ1-1|once|.|TRBV6-1
TGTGCCAGCAGGACCAGGGTACTGGGCACTGAAGCTTTCTTT
CASRTRVLGTEAFF
>TRBJ1-1|.|.|TRBV6-6
TGTGCCAGCAGTTACGGTAAGGGAGTGAACACTGAAGCTTTCTTT
CASSYGKGVNTEAFF
>TRBJ2-7|.|.|TRBV30
TGTGCCTGGAGGAGGGGGGGAAATAAAGACGAGCAGTACTTC
CAWRRGGNKDEQYF
>TRBJ2-7|.|TRBD1|TRBV6-5
TGTGCCAGCAGTCCCGGGACAGGTTCGACCGAGCAGTACTTC
CASSPGTGSTEQYF
>TRBJ2-1|.|TRBD2|TRBV11-3
TGTGCCAGCAGCTTGGGGACTAGCCCCGGGTATGAGCAGTTCTTC
CASSLGTSPGYEQFF
>TRBJ1-2|.|TRBD1|TRBV28
TGTGCCAGCAGGTTACAGGGGATCAACTATGGCTACACCTTC
CASRLQGINYGYTF
>TRBJ2-3|.|TRBD2|TRBV14
TGTGCCAGCAGCCCCCTGGGACTAGCGGAAACAGATACGCAGTATTTT
CASSPLGLAETDTQYF
>TRBJ1-1|.|.|TRBV27
TGTGCCAGCAGTTTTCTGGGGGGAACTGAAGCTTTCTTT
CASSFLGGTEAFF
>TRBJ1-5|.|.|TRBV27
TGTGCCAGCCAGTTACGGGAAGGGGGTCAGCCCCAGCATTTT
CASQLREGGQPQHF
>TRBJ2-3|.|TRBD2|TRBV4-1
TGCGCCAGCAGCCAAGAGGTGGTTAGCGGGGGGCGTTTAGGTACGCAGTATTTT
CASSQEVVSGGRLGTQYF
>TRBJ1-1|.|.|TRBV4-1
TGCGCCAGCAGCCCACAGTTCATGAACACTGAAGCTTTCTTT
CASSPQFMNTEAFF
>TRBJ2-7|.|TRBD1|TRBV18
TGTGCCAGCTCACCGGACAGGGGGCGATGGGAGCAGTACTTC
CASSPDRGRWEQYF